These T cell receptor beta chains were read from a single sample in a study of CD8+ T cells in alopecia areata. Some clones are missing from TCRdb's copy, which holds only in-frame ones; the method was immunoSEQ multiplex PCR. The repertoire has 100,000 to 150,000 clones, around 60% of them found once; the top ten carry roughly 5%. The sample consisted of CD4+ T cells sorted from blood, taken at week 4, from a patient treated with tofacitinib. These receptors all come from a human donor with alopecia areata. Each CDR3 is given with its conserved first and last residue. A D gene is named only where the DNA matches it firmly. Clone size appears in some rows only: once, few, many, or a class for an expanded clone.

clone_size	d_call	v_call	j_call	cdr3_nt	cdr3_aa
.	.	TRBV5-1	TRBJ1-5	TGCGCCAGCAGCTTGTTCGGGGATCAGCCCCAGCATTTT	CASSLFGDQPQHF
.	.	TRBV27	TRBJ1-4	TGTGCCAGCAGTTCATTAGATGAAAAACTGTTTTTT	CASSSLDEKLFF
once	.	TRBV29-1	TRBJ1-2	TGCAGCGTTGGGACAGCAGATATCTATGGCTACACCTTC	CSVGTADIYGYTF
.	.	TRBV6-6	TRBJ2-1	TGTGCCAGCAGTTACTCGACTTTGAGTATGCAGTTCTTC	CASSYSTLSMQFF
.	TRBD1	TRBV5-1	TRBJ2-7	TGCGCCAGCAGCTTGGTGGGACAGGGACCCTACGAGCAGTACTTC	CASSLVGQGPYEQYF
.	.	TRBV11-1	TRBJ2-5	TGTGCCAGCAGCTTAGAGAGGCAAGAGACCCAGTACTTC	CASSLERQETQYF
.	.	TRBV30	TRBJ1-1	TGTGCCTGGAGTGTAGGACAGCCGGGGAACACTGAAGCTTTCTTT	CAWSVGQPGNTEAFF
.	.	TRBV7-9	TRBJ1-5	TGTGCCAGCAGCTTCGGGGAGACCAGCAATCAGCCCCAGCATTTT	CASSFGETSNQPQHF
.	.	TRBV7-2	TRBJ2-5	TGTGCCAGCAGCTTTTCCCCTATCCAAGAGACCCAGTACTTC	CASSFSPIQETQYF
once	TRBD1	TRBV23-1	TRBJ1-6	TGCGCCAGCAGTGCCAGGGGGTCCCATAATTCACCCCTCCACTTT	CASSARGSHNSPLHF
.	.	TRBV5-4	TRBJ2-1	TGTGCCAGCAGCTTGGCCGGGGGCAGGAGCAATGAGCAGTTCTTC	CASSLAGGRSNEQFF
.	.	TRBV7-9	TRBJ2-7	TGTGCCAGCAGCTTAGGGGTCAACGAGCAGTACTTC	CASSLGVNEQYF